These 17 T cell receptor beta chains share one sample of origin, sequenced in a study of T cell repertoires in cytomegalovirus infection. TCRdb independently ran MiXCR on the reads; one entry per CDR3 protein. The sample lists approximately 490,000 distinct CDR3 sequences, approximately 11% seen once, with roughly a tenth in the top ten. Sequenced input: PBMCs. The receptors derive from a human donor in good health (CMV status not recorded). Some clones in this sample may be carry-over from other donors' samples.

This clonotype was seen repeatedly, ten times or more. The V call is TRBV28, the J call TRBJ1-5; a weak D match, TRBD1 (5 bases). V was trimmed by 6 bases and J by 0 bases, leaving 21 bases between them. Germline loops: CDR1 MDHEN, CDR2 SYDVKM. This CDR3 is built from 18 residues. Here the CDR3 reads CASRSSLKGPYSNQPQHF. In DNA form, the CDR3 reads TGTGCCAGCAGATCTAGTTTAAAGGGGCCTTATAGCAATCAGCCCCAGCATTTT. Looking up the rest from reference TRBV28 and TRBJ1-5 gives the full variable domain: DVKVTQSSRYLVKRTGEKVFLECVQDMDHENMFWYRQDPGLGLRLIYFSYDVKMKEKGDIPEGYSVSREKKERFSLILESASTNQTSMYLCASRSSLKGPYSNQPQHFGDGTRLSIL.

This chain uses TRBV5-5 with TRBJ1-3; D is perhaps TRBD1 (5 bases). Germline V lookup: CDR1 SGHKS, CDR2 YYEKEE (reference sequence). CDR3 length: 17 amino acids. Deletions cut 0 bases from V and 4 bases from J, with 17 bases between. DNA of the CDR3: TGTGCCAGCAGCTTGGGGTCAGGGACCTTCACGGGAAACACCATATATTTT. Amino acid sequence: CASSLGSGTFTGNTIYF.

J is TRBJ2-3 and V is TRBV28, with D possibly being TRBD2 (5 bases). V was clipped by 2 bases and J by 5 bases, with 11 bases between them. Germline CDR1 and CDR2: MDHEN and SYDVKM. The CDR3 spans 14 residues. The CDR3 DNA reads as TGTGCCAGCAGTTTAAGACTACAAGGAGATACGCAGTATTTT. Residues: CASSLRLQGDTQYF.

The CDR3 spells CSARRFSGNTIYF. CDR3 in DNA: TGCAGTGCTAGGAGGTTCTCTGGAAACACCATATATTTT. The V gene is TRBV20-1, the J gene TRBJ1-3; no reliable D call. This CDR3 comprises 13 residues. V lost 3 bases and J lost 0, with 6 bases in between. The germline V gene has CDR1 DFQATT and CDR2 SNEGSKA (reference sequence).

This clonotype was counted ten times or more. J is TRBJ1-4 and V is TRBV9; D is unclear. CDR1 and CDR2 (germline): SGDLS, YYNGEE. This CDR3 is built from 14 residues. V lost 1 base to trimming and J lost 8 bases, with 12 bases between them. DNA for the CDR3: TGTGCCAGCAGCGTACTTCCCGGTGGGGAAAAACTGTTTTTT. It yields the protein CASSVLPGGEKLFF.

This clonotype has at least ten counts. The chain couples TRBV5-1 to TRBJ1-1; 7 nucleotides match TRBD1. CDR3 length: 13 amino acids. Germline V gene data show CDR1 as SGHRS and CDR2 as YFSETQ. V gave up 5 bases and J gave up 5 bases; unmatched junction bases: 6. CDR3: CASSQGGGTEAFF. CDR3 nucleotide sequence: TGCGCCAGCAGTCAGGGGGGCGGTACTGAAGCTTTCTTT.

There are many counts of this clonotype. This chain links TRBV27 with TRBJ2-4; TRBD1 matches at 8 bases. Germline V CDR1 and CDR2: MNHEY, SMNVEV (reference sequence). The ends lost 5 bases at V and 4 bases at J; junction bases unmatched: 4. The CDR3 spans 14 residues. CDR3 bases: TGTGCCAGCAGTCAGGACAGGGCTAAAAACATTCAGTACTTC. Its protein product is CASSQDRAKNIQYF.

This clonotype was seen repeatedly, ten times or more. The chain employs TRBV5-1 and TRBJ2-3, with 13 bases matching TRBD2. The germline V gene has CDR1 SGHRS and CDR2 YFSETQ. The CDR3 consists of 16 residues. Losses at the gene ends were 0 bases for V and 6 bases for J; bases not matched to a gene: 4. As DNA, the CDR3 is TGCGCCAGCAGCTTGGAGGGACTAGCGGGAATGGATACGCAGTATTTT. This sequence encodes CASSLEGLAGMDTQYF.

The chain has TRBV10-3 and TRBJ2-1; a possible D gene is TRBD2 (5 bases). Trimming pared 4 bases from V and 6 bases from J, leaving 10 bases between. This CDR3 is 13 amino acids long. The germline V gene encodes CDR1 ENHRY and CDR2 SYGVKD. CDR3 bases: TGTGCCATCAGTGCCGAAGAGGGCAATGAGCAGTTCTTC. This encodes CAISAEEGNEQFF.

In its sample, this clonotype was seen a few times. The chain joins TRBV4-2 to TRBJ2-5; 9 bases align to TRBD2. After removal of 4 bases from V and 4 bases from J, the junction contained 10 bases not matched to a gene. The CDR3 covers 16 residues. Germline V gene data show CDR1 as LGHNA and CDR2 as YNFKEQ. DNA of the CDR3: TGTGCCAGCAGCCGAGATAGCGGGAGTCTGGCAGAGACCCAGTACTTC. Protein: CASSRDSGSLAETQYF.

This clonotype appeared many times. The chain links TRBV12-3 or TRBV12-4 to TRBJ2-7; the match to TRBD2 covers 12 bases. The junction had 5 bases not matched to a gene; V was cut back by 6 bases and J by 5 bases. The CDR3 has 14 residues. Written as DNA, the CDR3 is TGTGCCAGCAGCAAAGGACTAGCGGGACACGAGCAGTACTTC. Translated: CASSKGLAGHEQYF.

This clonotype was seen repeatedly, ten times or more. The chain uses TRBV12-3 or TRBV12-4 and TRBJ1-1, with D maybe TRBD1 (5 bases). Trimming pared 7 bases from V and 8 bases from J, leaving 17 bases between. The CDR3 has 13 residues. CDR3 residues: CASNTGTASEAFF. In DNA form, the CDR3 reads TGTGCCAGCAATACCGGGACGGCCAGCGAAGCTTTCTTT.

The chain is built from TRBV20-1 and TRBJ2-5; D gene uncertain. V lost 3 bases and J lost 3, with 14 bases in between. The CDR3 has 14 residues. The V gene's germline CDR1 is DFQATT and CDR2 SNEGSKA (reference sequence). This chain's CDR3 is CSASHLLGEETQYF. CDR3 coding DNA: TGCAGTGCTAGCCACCTTCTTGGGGAAGAGACCCAGTACTTC.

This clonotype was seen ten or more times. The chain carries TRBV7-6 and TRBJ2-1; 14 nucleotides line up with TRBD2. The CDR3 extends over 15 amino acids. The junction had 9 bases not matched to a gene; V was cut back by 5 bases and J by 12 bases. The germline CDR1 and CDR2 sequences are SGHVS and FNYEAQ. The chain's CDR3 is CASSARLAGGSVQFF. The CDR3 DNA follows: TGTGCCAGCAGCGCCCGACTAGCGGGGGGGTCGGTGCAGTTCTTC.

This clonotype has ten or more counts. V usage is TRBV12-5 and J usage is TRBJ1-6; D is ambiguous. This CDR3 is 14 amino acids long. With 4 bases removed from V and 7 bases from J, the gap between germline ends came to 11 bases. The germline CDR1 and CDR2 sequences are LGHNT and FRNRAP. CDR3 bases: TGTGCTAGTGGTTCCCGGGTGTCAAATTCACCCCTCCACTTT. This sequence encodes CASGSRVSNSPLHF.

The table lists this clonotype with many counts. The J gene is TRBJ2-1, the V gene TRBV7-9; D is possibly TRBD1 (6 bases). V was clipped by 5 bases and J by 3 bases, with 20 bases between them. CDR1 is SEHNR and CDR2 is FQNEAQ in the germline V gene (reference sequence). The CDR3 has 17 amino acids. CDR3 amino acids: CASSAGWNRDNYNEQFF. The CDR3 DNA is TGTGCCAGCAGCGCTGGGTGGAACAGGGATAACTACAATGAGCAGTTCTTC.

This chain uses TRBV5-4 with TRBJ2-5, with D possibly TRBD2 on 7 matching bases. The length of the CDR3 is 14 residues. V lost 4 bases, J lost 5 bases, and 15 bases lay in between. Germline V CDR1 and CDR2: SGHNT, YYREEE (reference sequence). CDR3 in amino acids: CASSQRGGYETQYF. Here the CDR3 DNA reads TGTGCCAGCAGCCAAAGGGGGGGGTATGAGACCCAGTACTTC.